This T cell receptor (beta chain) was observed in a study of vaccination and CD4 T cells after COVID-19. Treatment given: roughly ten-day PBMC culture with coronavirus spike peptide pools or control peptides (ViraFEST assay). The trim removed 2 bases at V and 9 bases at J, leaving 6 bases unmatched. Germline V gene data show CDR1 as LGHNA and CDR2 as YNFKEQ. CDR3 length: 15 residues. As for this clonotype: Antigen specificity is unknown.

Oncomine TCR Beta short-read sequencing was applied to DNA from cultured CD4+ T cells. Extraction of genomic DNA was performed on cultured CD4+ T cells. TCRdb fed the PCR reads into MiXCR, producing one record per CDR3 protein. The data hold approximately 11,000 distinct CDR3 sequences, with around 48% observed a single time. Input material: CD4+ T cells from blood, cultured in vitro. J is TRBJ2-1 and V is TRBV4-2; 11 bases are a match to TRBD2. The origin of this receptor is a human donor who had recovered from COVID-19. Written as DNA, the CDR3 is TGTGCCAGCAGCCAACATAGCGGGGGGGCCTTTGAGCAGTTCTTC. This encodes CASSQHSGGAFEQFF.